The 10 T cell receptor beta chains below were found in one sample sequenced in a study of a mutant IDH1 vaccine in newly diagnosed glioma. Time point of the sample: week 47, end of study. Doses comprised 300 ug of mutant IDH1 20-mer peptide each, plus topical imiquimod. Some clones are missing from TCRdb's copy, which holds only in-frame ones; the method was immunoSEQ multiplex PCR. The data contain over 75,000 clones, about 81% of them singletons. Their antigens are not known. The specimen comprised PBMCs, sampled from a glioma patient whose treatment included an IDH1 peptide vaccine. The source of these receptors is a middle-aged man with glioma.

The chain recombines TRBV2 with TRBJ2-7; 9 bases map to TRBD2. J lost 2 bases, V lost 6 bases, and 2 bases had no gene match. The CDR3 length is 13 residues. CDR1 and CDR2 from the germline V gene are SNHLY and FYNNEI. CDR3 region: CASRAGGPYEQYF. In DNA form, the CDR3 reads TGTGCCAGCAGAGCGGGAGGTCCCTACGAGCAGTACTTC.

V is TRBV11-3 and J is TRBJ1-5, with no clear D. The V end lost 1 base, the J end lost 0 bases, and 7 bases lay between the germline ends. This CDR3 contains 15 residues. Germline CDR1 reads SGHNT; CDR2 reads YENEEA. The chain's CDR3 is CASSLARYSNQPQHF. The CDR3, as DNA: TGTGCCAGCAGCTTAGCCCGGTATAGCAATCAGCCCCAGCATTTT.

The chain links TRBV4-2 to TRBJ1-1; D gene uncertain. There are 15 residues in the CDR3. Trimming took 1 base from V and 5 from J, leaving 14 bases between them. Germline V CDR1 and CDR2: LGHNA, YNFKEQ. The CDR3 loop is CASSQVRRGRTEAFF. As DNA, the CDR3 is TGTGCCAGCAGCCAAGTGAGGAGAGGGCGGACTGAAGCTTTCTTT.

The chain uses TRBV18 and TRBJ1-1; 10 bases match TRBD1. This CDR3 comprises 17 residues. CDR1 and CDR2 from the germline V gene are KGHSH and LQKENI. The ends lost 3 bases at V and 5 bases at J; junction bases unmatched: 12. The CDR3 region is CASSPAPPGQGRTEAFF. The DNA for the CDR3 is TGTGCCAGCTCACCCGCGCCACCGGGACAGGGGAGAACTGAAGCTTTCTTT.

The gene calls are TRBV19 and TRBJ2-7; tentatively, D is TRBD1 (6 bases). The CDR3 is 15 amino acids. Germline V CDR1 and CDR2: LNHDA, SQIVND (reference sequence). Trimming shortened V by 7 bases and J by 6 bases, and 22 bases separated the two germline ends. The CDR3 loop is CASTKRARGNPEQYF. The CDR3 nucleotides read TGTGCCAGTACTAAGCGCGCCAGGGGCAATCCCGAGCAGTACTTC.

The chain recombines TRBV4-3 with TRBJ2-6; 10 positions agree with TRBD1. This CDR3 has 17 amino acids. CDR1 and CDR2 from the germline V gene are LGHNA and YSLEER. V lost 1 base, J lost 1 base, and 1 base stayed unmatched. The CDR3 DNA is TGCGCCAGCAGCCAAGGGACAGGGGGGTCTGGGGCCAACGTCCTGACTTTC. Its translation is CASSQGTGGSGANVLTF.

V gene TRBV14 combines with J gene TRBJ2-7, with D hard to call. V was pared by 1 base and J by 0 bases, with 10 bases between. The germline V gene encodes CDR1 SGHDN and CDR2 FVKESK. The CDR3 has 15 amino acids. The CDR3 DNA follows: TGTGCCAGCAGCCAAGGGCAGTCCTCCTCCTACGAGCAGTACTTC. Protein sequence: CASSQGQSSSYEQYF.

The chain joins TRBV28 to TRBJ1-2, with TRBD1 matching 8 bases. V trimming: 4 bases; J trimming: 8 bases; junction bases outside the gene matches: 12. The CDR3 sequence is 15 residues long. Germline CDR1 is MDHEN and CDR2 is SYDVKM. CDR3 protein: CASSSGRGRGPGYTF. The CDR3 DNA sequence: TGTGCCAGCAGTTCCGGTAGGGGCAGGGGGCCCGGCTACACCTTC.

This clone was recorded a few times. CDR3 sequence (DNA): TGTGCCAGCTCACCACCAGGGCCGAGCAATCAGCCCCAGCATTTT. Encoded protein: CASSPPGPSNQPQHF. This chain connects TRBV18 to TRBJ1-5; D is uncertain. The CDR3 has 15 residues. V was shortened by 0 bases and J by 1 base, with 7 bases between the two germline ends. From germline, CDR1 is KGHSH and CDR2 LQKENI.

The chain is built from TRBV5-8 and TRBJ1-1; D call uncertain. The germline CDR1 and CDR2 sequences are SGHTS and YDEGEE. Between the trimmed V and J ends, which lost 1 base and 6 bases, there was a span of 13 bases. There are 14 residues in the CDR3. CDR3 sequence (DNA): TGTGCCAGCAGCTTGTGGTCGTCGTTGCCTGAAGCTTTCTTT. Amino acids: CASSLWSSLPEAFF.